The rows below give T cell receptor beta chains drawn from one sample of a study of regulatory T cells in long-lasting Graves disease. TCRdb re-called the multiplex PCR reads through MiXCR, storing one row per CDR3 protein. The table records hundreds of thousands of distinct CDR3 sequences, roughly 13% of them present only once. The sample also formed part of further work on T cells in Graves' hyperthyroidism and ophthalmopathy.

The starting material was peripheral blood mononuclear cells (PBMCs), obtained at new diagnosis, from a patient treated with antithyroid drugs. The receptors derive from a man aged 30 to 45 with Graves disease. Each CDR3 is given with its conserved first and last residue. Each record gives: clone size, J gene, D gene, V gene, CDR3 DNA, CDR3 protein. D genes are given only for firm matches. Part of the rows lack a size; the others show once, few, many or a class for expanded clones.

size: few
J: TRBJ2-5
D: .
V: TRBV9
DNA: TGTGCCAGCAGCGTGTCATCGGATCAAGAGACCCAGTACTTC
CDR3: CASSVSSDQETQYF

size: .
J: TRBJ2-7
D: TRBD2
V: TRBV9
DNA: TGTGCCAGCAGCGTAAGTTCGGGAGGGAACGAGCAGTACTTC
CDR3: CASSVSSGGNEQYF

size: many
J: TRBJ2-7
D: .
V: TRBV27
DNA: TGTGCCACCCGACGGGGGGCGATTTACGAGCAGTACTTC
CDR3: CATRRGAIYEQYF

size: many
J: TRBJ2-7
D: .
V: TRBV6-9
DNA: TGTGCCAGCAGTTACGCGTTCGAGCAGTACTTC
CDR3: CASSYAFEQYF

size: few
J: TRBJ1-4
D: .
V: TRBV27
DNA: TGTGCCAGCAGCAGGTCGGCCTCGGATGAAAAACTGTTTTTT
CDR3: CASSRSASDEKLFF

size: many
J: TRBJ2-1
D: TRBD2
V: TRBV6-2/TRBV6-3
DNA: TGTGCCAGCAGTCCTAGGGTAGCGGGAGACAATGAGCAGTTCTTC
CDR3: CASSPRVAGDNEQFF

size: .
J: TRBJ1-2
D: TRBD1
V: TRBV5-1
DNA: TGCGCCAGCAGCGGGGGACCGACAGGGTATGGCTACACCTTC
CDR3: CASSGGPTGYGYTF

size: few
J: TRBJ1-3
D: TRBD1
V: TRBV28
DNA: TGTGCCAGCAGTTTCCCCGGACAGGGTGGAAACACCATATATTTT
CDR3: CASSFPGQGGNTIYF

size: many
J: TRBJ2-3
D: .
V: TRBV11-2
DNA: TGTGCCAGCAGCCTCCGCCCAGCGGGAGATACGCAGTATTTT
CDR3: CASSLRPAGDTQYF

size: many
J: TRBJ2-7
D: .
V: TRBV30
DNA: TGTGCCTGGAGTCCTCTCCAGTTCCGGGACTCCCACGAGCAGTACTTC
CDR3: CAWSPLQFRDSHEQYF

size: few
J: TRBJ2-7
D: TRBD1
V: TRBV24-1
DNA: TGTGCCACCGGCCCCGGGACAGGAGTCGAGCAGTACTTC
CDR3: CATGPGTGVEQYF

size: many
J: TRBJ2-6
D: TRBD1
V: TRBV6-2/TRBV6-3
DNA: TGTGCCAGCAGTCCCGACAGGGCTGGGGCCAACGTCCTGACTTTC
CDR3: CASSPDRAGANVLTF

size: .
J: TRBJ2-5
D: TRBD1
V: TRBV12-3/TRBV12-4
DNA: TGTGCCAGCAGTCGGGACAGTTCGAAAGAGACCCAGTACTTC
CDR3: CASSRDSSKETQYF

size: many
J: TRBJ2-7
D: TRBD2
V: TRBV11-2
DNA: TGTGCCAGCAGCTTAGCCCCTAGCGGGATTACCTACGAGCAGTACTTC
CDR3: CASSLAPSGITYEQYF

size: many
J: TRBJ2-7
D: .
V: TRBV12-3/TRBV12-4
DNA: TGTGCCAGCAGTCCCCTAAGCTCCTACGAGCAGTACTTC
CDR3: CASSPLSSYEQYF

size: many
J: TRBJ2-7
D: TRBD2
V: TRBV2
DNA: TGTGCCAGCAGACAGGCCGGGGGGAAGTACTTC
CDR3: CASRQAGGKYF

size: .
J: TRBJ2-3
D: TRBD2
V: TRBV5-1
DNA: TGCGCCAGCAGCTTGGTAGGACTAGTAACAGATACGCAGTATTTT
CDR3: CASSLVGLVTDTQYF

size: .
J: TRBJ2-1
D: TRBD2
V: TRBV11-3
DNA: TGTGCCAGCAGCTTAGATCTAACTAGCGGGCCCCAAGGTCGGTTCTTC
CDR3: CASSLDLTSGPQGRFF

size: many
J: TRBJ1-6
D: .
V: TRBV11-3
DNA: TGTGCCAGCAGCTTAGCCCACGGACACGACAAATCACCCCTCCACTTT
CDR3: CASSLAHGHDKSPLHF

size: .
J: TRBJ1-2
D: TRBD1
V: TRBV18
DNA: TGTGCCAGCTCACCAAACGGGACAGTGAATGGCTACACCTTC
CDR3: CASSPNGTVNGYTF

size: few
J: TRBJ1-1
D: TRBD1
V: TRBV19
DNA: TGTGCCAGTAGTATCTACGGGAGGGACAGGGTGCCTGAAGCTTTCTTT
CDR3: CASSIYGRDRVPEAFF

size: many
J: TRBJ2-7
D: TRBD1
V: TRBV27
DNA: TGTGCCAGCAGTTTAAGACAGGGAACTCCTTACGAGCAGTACTTC
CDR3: CASSLRQGTPYEQYF

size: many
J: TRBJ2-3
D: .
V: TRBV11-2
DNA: TGTGCCAGCAGCCTCTTCCAGGGCACAGATACGCAGTATTTT
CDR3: CASSLFQGTDTQYF

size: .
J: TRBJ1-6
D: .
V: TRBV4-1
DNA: TGCGCCAGCAGCCAGCCTCGGACAGAGCCTAATTCACCCCTCCACTTT
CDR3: CASSQPRTEPNSPLHF

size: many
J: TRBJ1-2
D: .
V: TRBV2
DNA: TGTGCCAGCAAAATGGAGGCGGTGAAAGAAAGTTATGGCTACACCTTC
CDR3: CASKMEAVKESYGYTF

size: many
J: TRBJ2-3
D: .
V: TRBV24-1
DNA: TGTGCCACCAGTGATCCCGGCGGGATTAGCGCAGATACGCAGTATTTT
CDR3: CATSDPGGISADTQYF

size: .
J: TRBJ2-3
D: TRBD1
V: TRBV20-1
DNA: TGCAGTGCCAGGGACAGGGACATTAGGGATACGCAGTATTTT
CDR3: CSARDRDIRDTQYF

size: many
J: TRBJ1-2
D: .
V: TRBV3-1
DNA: TGTGCCAGCAGCCAAGATAGTACAGGCCCCCCCACTGGGACCTTC
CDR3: CASSQDSTGPPTGTF

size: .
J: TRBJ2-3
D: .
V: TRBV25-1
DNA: TGTGCCAGTGTTTTAGGCGGGAATAGCACAGATACGCAGTATTTT
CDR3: CASVLGGNSTDTQYF

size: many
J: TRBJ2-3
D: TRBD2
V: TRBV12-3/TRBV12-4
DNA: TGTGCCAGCAGTTTACGCGGGAGTAGCGCAGATACGCAGTATTTT
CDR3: CASSLRGSSADTQYF

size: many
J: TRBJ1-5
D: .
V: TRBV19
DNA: TGTGCCAGTAGTATAATGGCCGGGACCGGTCAGCCCCAGCATTTT
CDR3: CASSIMAGTGQPQHF

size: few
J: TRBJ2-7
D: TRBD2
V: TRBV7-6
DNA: TGTGCCAGCAGCGAGGGACTAGTCTACGAGCAGTACTTC
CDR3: CASSEGLVYEQYF

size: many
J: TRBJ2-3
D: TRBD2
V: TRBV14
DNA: TGTGCCAGCAGCCAGACCCCTGGGCTAGCGGGAGGAAGCACAGATACGCAGTATTTT
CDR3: CASSQTPGLAGGSTDTQYF

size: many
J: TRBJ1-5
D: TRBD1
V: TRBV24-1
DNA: TGTGCCACCAGCCAAGTAGGGGGCGCGGATCAGCCCCAGCATTTT
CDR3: CATSQVGGADQPQHF

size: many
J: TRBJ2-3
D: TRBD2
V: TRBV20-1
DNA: TGCAGTGCTAGACCTAGTAGTCTAGCGGGCACAGATACGCAGTATTTT
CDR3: CSARPSSLAGTDTQYF

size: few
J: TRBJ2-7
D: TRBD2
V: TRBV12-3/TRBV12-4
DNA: TGTGCCAGCGCTATGGGTAGCGGGAGCTACGAGCAGTACTTC
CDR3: CASAMGSGSYEQYF

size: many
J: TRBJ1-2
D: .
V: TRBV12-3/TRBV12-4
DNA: TGTGCCAGCAGTTTGGGCAGGGACTATGGCTACACCTTC
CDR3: CASSLGRDYGYTF

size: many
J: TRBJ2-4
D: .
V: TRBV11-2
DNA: TGTGCCAGCAGCCTACCTGGTACTGCCAAAAACATTCAGTACTTC
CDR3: CASSLPGTAKNIQYF

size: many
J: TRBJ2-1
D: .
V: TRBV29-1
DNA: TGCAGCCTAAAGATCTACAATGAGCAGTTCTTC
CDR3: CSLKIYNEQFF

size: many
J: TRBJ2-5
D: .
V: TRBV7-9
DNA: TGTGCCAGCAGCTATCTAGAGACCCAGTACTTC
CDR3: CASSYLETQYF

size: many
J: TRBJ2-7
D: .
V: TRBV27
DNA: TGTGCCAGCAGTTTATACCCTCGGGGTTACGAGCAGTACTTC
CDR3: CASSLYPRGYEQYF

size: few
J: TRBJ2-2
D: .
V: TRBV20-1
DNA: TGCAGTGCTAGAGATGGGGGCGCGAACACCGGGGAGCTGTTTTTT
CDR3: CSARDGGANTGELFF

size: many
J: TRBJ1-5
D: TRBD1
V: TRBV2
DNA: TGTGCCAGCAGACCCGACAGGGGTAGCAATCAGCCCCAGCATTTT
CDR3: CASRPDRGSNQPQHF

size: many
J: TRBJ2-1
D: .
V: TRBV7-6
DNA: TGTGCCAGCAGCCAGGGGTGGGCAAAATACAATGAGCAGTTCTTC
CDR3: CASSQGWAKYNEQFF

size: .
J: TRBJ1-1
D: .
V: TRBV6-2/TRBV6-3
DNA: TGTGCCAGCAGTTACGTAGGGGTGAACACTGAAGCTTTCTTT
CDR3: CASSYVGVNTEAFF

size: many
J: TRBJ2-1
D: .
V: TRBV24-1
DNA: TGTGCCACCAGTGATTTAGGGTCCCTAGGGAGTGAGCAGTTCTTC
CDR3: CATSDLGSLGSEQFF

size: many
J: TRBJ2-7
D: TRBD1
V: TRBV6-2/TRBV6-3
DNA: TGTGCCAGCAGTTACTCGACAGGGGACGAGCAGTACTTC
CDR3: CASSYSTGDEQYF

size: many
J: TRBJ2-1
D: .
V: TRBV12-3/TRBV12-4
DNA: TGCGCCAGCAGCCCAGGGGATGAGCAGTTCTTC
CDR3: CASSPGDEQFF

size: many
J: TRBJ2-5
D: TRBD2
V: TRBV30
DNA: TGTGCCTGGAGTGACCTCACTAGCGGGAGATTTCGAGAGACCCAGTACTTC
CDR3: CAWSDLTSGRFRETQYF

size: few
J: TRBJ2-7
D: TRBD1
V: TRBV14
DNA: TGTGCCAGCAGTCGGACAGGGGGCCCCTACGAGCAGTACTTC
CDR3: CASSRTGGPYEQYF

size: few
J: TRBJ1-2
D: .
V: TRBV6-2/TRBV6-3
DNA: TGTGCCAGCAGTGAACGGGGCGTTGGCTACACCTTC
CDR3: CASSERGVGYTF

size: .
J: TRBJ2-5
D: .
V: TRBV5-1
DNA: TGCGCCAGCAAAGTGACGGGGGCATCAGAGACCCAGTACTTC
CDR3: CASKVTGASETQYF

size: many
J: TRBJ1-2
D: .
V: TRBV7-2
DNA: TGTGCCAGCAGCTTAGGGGGGGCTTTTGGCTACACCTTC
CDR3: CASSLGGAFGYTF

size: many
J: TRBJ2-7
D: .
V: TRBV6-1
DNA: TGTGCCAGCAGTGAACTTGGCAGGGGCTACGAGCAGTACTTC
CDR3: CASSELGRGYEQYF

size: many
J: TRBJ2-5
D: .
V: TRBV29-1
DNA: TGCAGCTCCCCCGGGAAGGGGGAGGAGACCCAGTACTTC
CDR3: CSSPGKGEETQYF

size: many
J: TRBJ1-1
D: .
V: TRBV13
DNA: TGTGCCAGCAGATCGCCGACGATTGAAGCTTTCTTT
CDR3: CASRSPTIEAFF

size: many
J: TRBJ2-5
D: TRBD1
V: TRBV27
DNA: TGTGCCAGCAGTTTATGGGGGAGGGACAGGGGTTTAGAGACCCAGTACTTC
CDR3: CASSLWGRDRGLETQYF

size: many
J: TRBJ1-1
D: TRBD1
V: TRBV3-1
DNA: TGTGCCAGCAGGGGACAGGGTGGGGCGAACACTGAAGCTTTCTTT
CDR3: CASRGQGGANTEAFF